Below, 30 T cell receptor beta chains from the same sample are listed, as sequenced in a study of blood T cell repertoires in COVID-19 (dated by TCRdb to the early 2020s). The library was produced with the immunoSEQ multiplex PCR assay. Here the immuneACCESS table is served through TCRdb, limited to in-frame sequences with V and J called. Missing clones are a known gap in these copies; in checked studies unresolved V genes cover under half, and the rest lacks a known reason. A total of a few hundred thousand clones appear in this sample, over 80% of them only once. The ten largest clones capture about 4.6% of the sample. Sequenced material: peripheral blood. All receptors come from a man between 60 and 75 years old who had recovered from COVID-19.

CDR3 in DNA: TGTGCCAGCAGCACGCCAGGGGCGAACACTGAAGCTTTCTTT. Translation: CASSTPGANTEAFF. The chain joins TRBV28 to TRBJ1-1; tentative D call: TRBD1 (6 bases). Germline V gene lookup returns CDR1 MDHEN and CDR2 SYDVKM. The CDR3 spans 14 residues. V was trimmed by 6 bases and J by 1 base, leaving 12 bases between them.

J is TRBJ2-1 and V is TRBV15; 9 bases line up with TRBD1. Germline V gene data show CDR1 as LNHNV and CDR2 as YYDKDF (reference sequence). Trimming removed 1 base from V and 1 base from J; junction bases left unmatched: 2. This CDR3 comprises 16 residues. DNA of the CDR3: TGTGCCACCAGCAGAGCGGACAGGGGATCCTACAATGAGCAGTTCTTC. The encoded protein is CATSRADRGSYNEQFF. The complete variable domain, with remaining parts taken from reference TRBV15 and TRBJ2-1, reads DAMVIQNPRYQVTQFGKPVTLSCSQTLNHNVMYWYQQKSSQAPKLLFHYYDKDFNNEADTPDNFQSRRPNTSFCFLDIRSPGLGDTAMYLCATSRADRGSYNEQFFGPGTRLTVL.

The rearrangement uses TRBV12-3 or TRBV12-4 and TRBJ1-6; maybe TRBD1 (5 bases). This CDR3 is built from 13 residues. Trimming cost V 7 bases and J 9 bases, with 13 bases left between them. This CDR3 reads CASTRTPSSPLHF. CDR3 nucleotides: TGTGCCAGCACCCGGACACCAAGTTCACCCCTCCACTTT.

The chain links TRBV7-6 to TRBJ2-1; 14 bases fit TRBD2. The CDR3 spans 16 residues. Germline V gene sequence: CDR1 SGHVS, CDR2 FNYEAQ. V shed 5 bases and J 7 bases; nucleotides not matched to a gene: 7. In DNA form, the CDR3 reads TGTGCCAGCAGCCCCTCCGGGACTAGCGGGAGTAATGAGCAGTTCTTC. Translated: CASSPSGTSGSNEQFF.

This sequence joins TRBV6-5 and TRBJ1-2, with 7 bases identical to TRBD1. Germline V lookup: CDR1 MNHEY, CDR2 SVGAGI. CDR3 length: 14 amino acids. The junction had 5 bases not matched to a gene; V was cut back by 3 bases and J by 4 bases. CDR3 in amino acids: CASSYGAGGYGYTF. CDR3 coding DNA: TGTGCCAGCAGTTATGGGGCAGGGGGCTATGGCTACACCTTC.

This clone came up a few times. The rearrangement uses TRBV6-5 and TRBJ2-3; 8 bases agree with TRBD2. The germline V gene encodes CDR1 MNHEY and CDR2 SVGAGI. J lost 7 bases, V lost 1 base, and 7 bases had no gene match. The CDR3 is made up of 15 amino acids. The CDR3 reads CASSYLTGGRNTQYF. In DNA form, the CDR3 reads TGTGCCAGCAGTTACTTAACGGGAGGGCGAAATACGCAGTATTTT.

The CDR3 DNA reads TGTGCCAGCAGTACCCGGACAGGGGGCTATGGCTACACCTTC. Its translation is CASSTRTGGYGYTF. The V call is TRBV6-6, the J call TRBJ1-2; 10 positions match TRBD1. This CDR3 region has 14 residues. V shed 5 bases, J shed 4 bases, and the junction held 4 bases outside the gene matches. Germline V CDR1 and CDR2: MNHNY, SVGAGI (reference sequence).

CDR3 in amino acids: CASSRDRGMAPLHF. The CDR3 DNA follows: TGTGCCAGCAGCCGGGACAGGGGGATGGCGCCCCTCCACTTT. The V and J genes are TRBV5-4 and TRBJ1-6, with 11 bases identical to TRBD1. CDR1 and CDR2 from the germline V gene are SGHNT and YYREEE (reference sequence). This CDR3 is 14 amino acids long. The trim removed 4 bases at V and 13 bases at J, leaving 7 bases unmatched.

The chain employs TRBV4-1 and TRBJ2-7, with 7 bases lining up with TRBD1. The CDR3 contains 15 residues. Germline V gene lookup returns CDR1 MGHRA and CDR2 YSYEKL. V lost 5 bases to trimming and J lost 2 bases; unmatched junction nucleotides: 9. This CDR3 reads CASSYGQATPYEQYF. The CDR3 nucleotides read TGCGCCAGCAGCTACGGACAGGCCACCCCCTACGAGCAGTACTTC.

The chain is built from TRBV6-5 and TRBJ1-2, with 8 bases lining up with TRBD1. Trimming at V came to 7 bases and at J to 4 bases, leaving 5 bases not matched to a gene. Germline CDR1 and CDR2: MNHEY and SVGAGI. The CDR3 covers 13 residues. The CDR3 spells CASTNGQGYGYTF. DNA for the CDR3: TGTGCCAGCACAAACGGACAGGGCTATGGCTACACCTTC.

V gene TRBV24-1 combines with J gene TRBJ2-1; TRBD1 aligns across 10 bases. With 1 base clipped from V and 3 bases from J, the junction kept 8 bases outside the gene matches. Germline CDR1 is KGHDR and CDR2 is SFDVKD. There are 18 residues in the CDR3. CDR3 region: CATSDFPKTGGDYNEQFF. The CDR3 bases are TGTGCCACCAGTGATTTCCCTAAGACAGGGGGCGACTACAATGAGCAGTTCTTC.

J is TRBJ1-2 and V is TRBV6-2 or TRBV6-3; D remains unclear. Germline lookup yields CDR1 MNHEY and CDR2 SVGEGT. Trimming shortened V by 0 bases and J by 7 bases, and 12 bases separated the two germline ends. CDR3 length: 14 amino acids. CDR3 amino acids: CASSYSSTRGGYTF. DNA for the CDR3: TGTGCCAGCAGTTACTCCAGTACCCGTGGTGGCTACACCTTC.

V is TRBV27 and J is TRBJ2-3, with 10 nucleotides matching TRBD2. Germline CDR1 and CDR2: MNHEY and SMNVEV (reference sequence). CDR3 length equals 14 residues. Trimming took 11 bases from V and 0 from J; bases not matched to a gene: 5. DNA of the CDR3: TGTGCCGTTCAGCGGGGGGGAAGCACAGATACGCAGTATTTT. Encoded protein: CAVQRGGSTDTQYF.

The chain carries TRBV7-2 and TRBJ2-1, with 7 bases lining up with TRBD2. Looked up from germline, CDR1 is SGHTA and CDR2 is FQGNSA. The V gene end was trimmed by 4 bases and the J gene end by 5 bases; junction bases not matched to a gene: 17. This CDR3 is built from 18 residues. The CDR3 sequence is CASSSQPPLVGGDNEQFF. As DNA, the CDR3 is TGTGCCAGCAGCTCACAACCCCCTCTGGTGGGGGGGGACAATGAGCAGTTCTTC.

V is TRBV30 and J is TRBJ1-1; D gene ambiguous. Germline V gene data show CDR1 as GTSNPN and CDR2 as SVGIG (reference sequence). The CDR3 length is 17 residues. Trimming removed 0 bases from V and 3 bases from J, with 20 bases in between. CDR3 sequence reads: CAWSVREGPTTYTEAFF. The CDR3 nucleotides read TGTGCCTGGAGTGTACGAGAGGGCCCGACAACTTACACTGAAGCTTTCTTT. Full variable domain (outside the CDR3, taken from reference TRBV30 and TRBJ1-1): SQTIHQWPATLVQPVGSPLSLECTVEGTSNPNLYWYRQAAGRGLQLLFYSVGIGQISSEVPQNLSASRPQDRQFILSSKKLLLSDSGFYLCAWSVREGPTTYTEAFFGQGTRLTVV.

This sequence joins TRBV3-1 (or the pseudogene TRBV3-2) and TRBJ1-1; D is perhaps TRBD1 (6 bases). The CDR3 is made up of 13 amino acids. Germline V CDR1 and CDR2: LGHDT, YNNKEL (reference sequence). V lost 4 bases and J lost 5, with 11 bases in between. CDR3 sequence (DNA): TGTGCCAGCAGCCGGACAGCGGGGACTGAAGCTTTCTTT. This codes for CASSRTAGTEAFF.

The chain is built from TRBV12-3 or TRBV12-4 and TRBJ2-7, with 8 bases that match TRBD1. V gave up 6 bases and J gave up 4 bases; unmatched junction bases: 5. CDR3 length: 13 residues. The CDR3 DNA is TGTGCCAGCAGCGTCACAGGGGGTTACGAGCAGTACTTC. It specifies CASSVTGGYEQYF.

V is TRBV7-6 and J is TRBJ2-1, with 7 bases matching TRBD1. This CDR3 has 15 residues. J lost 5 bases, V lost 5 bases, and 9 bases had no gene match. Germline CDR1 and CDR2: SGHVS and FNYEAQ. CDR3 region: CASSLPGTANNEQFF. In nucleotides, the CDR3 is TGTGCCAGCAGCCTACCCGGGACAGCCAACAATGAGCAGTTCTTC.

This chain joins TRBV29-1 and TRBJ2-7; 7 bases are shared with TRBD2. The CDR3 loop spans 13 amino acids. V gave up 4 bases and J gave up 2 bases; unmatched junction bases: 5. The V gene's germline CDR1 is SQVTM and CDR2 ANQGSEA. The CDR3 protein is CSVGRGGPYEQYF. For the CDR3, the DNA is TGCAGCGTTGGTCGGGGAGGGCCCTACGAGCAGTACTTC.

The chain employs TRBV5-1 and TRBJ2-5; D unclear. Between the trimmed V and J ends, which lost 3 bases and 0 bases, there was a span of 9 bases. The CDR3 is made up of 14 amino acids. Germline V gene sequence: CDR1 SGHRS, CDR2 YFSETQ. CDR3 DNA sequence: TGCGCCAGCAGCTATAACGACAACCAAGAGACCCAGTACTTC. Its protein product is CASSYNDNQETQYF.

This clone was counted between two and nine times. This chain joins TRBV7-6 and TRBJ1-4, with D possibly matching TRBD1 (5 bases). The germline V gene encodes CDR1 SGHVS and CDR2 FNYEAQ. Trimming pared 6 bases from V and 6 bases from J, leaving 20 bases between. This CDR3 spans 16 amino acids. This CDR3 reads CASSSLSGVRDEKLFF. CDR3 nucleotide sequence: TGTGCCAGCAGTTCCCTTTCGGGGGTGAGGGATGAAAAACTGTTTTTT.

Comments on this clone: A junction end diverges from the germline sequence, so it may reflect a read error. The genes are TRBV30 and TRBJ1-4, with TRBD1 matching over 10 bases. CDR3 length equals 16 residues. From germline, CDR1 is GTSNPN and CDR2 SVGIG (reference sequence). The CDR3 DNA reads TGTGCCTGGGGACTGAAACCGGGACAGGGGACCACGGGCCCAGAATTT. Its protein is CAWGLKPGQGTTGPEF. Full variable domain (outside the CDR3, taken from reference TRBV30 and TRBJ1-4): SQTIHQWPATLVQPVGSPLSLECTVEGTSNPNLYWYRQAAGRGLQLLFYSVGIGQISSEVPQNLSASRPQDRQFILSSKKLLLSDSGFYLCAWGLKPGQGTTGPEFGSGTQLSVL.

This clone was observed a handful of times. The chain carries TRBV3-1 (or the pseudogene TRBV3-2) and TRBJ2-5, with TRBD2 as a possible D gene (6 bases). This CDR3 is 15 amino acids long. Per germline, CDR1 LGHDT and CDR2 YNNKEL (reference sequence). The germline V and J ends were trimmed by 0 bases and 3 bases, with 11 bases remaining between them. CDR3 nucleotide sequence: TGTGCCAGCAGCCAAGATCGCGGAGGGGAAGAGACCCAGTACTTC. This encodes CASSQDRGGEETQYF.

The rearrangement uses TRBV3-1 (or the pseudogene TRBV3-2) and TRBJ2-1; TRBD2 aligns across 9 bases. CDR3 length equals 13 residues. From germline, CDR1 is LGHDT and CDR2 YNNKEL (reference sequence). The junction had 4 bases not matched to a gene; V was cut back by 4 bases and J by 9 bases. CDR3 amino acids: CASSLGTSPEQFF. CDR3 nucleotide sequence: TGTGCCAGCAGCCTAGGGACTAGCCCTGAGCAGTTCTTC.

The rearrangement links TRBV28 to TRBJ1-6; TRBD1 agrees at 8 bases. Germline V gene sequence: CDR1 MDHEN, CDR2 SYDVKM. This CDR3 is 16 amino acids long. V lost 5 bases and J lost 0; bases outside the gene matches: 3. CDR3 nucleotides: TGTGCCAGCAGTAATACAGGGGGCTCCTATAATTCACCCCTCCACTTT. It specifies CASSNTGGSYNSPLHF.

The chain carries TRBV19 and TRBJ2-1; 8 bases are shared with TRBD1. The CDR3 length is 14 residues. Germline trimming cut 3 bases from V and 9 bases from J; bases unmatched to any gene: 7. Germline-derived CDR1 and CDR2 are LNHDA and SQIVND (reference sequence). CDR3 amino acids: CASSIQIRGREQFF. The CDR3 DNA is TGTGCCAGTAGTATTCAAATCAGGGGGCGTGAGCAGTTCTTC.

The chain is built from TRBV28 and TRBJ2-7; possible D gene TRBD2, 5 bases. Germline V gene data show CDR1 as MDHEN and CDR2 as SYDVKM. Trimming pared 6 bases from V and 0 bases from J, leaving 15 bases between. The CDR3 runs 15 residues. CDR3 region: CASRGNGIYSYEQYF. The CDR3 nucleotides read TGTGCCAGCAGAGGAAACGGGATTTACTCCTACGAGCAGTACTTC.

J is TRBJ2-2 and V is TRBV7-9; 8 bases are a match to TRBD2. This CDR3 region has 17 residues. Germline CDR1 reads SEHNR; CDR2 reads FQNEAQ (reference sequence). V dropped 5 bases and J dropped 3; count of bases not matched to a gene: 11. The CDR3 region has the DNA TGTGCCAGCAGCCTCGGCCTTCTAGCGGGTGACACCGGGGAGCTGTTTTTT. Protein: CASSLGLLAGDTGELFF.

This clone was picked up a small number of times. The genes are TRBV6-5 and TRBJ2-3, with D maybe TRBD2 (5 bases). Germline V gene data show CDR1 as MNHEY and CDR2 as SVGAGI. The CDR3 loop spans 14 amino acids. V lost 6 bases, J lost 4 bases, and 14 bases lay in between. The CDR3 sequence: CASSTRGGPDTQYF. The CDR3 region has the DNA TGTGCCAGCAGCACGCGTGGAGGACCAGATACGCAGTATTTT.

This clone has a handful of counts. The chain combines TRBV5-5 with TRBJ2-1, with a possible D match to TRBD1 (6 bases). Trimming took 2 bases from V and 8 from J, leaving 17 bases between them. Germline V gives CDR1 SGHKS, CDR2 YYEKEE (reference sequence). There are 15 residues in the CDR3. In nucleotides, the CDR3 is TGTGCCAGCAGCTTAGGTAGGCAGGGGCTTGATGAGCAGTTCTTC. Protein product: CASSLGRQGLDEQFF.